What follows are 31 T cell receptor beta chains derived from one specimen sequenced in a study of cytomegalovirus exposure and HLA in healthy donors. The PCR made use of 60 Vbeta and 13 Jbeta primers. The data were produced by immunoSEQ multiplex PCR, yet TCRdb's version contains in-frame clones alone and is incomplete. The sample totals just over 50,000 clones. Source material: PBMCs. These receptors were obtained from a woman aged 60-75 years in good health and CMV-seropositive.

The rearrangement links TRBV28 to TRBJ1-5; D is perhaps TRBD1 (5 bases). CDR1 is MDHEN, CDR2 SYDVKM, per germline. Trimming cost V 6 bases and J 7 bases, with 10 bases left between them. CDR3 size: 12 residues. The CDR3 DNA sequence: TGTGCCAGCAGGGGTCAGGGACAGCCCCAGCATTTT. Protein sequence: CASRGQGQPQHF.

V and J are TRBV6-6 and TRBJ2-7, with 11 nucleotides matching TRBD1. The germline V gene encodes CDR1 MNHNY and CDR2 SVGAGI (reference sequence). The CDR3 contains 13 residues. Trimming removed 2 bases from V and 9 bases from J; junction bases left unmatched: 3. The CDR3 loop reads CASSYGTGGRQYF. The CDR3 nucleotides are TGTGCCAGCAGTTACGGGACAGGGGGGAGGCAGTACTTC.

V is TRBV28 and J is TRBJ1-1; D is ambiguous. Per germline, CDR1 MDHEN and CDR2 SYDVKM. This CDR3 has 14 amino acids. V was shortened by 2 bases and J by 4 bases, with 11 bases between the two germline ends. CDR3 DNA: TGTGCCAGCAGTTTAAGCCGAAGTATCACTGAAGCTTTCTTT. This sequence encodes CASSLSRSITEAFF.

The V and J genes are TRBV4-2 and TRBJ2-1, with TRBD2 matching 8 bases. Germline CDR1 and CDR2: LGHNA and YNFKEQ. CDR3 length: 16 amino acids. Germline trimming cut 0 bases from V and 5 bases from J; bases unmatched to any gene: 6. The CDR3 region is CASSQDPSGGDNEQFF. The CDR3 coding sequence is TGTGCCAGCAGCCAAGATCCCAGCGGGGGTGACAATGAGCAGTTCTTC.

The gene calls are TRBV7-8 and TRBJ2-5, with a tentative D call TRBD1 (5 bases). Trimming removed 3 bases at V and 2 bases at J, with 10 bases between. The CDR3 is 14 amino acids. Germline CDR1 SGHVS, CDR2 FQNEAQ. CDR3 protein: CASSFRQIQETQYF. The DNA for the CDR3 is TGTGCCAGCAGCTTCCGACAGATACAAGAGACCCAGTACTTC.

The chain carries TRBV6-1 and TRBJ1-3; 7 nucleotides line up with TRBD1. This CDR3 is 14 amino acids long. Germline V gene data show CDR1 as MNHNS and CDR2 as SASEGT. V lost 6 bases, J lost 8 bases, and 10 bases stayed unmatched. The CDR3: CASSSQLRGDTIYF. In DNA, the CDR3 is TGTGCCAGCAGCAGTCAACTCAGGGGGGACACCATATATTTT.

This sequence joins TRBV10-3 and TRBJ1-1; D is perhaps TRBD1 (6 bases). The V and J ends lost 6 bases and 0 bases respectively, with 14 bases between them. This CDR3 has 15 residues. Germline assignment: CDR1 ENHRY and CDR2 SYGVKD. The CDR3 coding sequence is TGTGCCATCAGCCCAACCACAGGGCTGAACACTGAAGCTTTCTTT. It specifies CAISPTTGLNTEAFF.

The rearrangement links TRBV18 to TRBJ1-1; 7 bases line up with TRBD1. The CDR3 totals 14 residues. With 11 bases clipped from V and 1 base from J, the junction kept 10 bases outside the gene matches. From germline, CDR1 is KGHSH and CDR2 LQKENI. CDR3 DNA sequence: TGTGCCTGGAGATCCGGGACAGAGAACACTGAAGCTTTCTTT. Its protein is CAWRSGTENTEAFF.

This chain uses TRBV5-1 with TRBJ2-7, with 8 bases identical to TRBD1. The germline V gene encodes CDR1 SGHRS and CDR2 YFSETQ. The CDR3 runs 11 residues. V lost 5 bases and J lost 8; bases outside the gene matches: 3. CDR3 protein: CASRAGGKQYF. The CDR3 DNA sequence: TGCGCCAGCAGGGCAGGGGGCAAGCAGTACTTC.

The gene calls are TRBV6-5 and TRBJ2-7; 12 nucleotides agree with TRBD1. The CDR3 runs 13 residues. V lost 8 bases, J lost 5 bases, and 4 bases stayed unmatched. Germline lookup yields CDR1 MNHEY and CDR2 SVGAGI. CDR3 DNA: TGTGCCAGCGGCGGGACAGGGGGCGACGAGCAGTACTTC. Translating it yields CASGGTGGDEQYF.

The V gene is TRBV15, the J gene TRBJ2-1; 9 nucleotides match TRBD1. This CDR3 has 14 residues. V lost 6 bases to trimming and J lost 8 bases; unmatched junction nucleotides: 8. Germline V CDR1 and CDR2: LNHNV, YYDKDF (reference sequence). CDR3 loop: CATSGGQGRDEQFF. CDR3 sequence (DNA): TGTGCCACCAGTGGGGGACAGGGTCGGGATGAGCAGTTCTTC.

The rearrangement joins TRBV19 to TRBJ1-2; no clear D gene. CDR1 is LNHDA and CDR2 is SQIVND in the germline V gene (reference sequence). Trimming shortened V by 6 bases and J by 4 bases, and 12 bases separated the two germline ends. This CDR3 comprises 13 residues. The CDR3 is CASRSPGPYGYTF. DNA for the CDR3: TGTGCCAGTAGATCCCCGGGTCCCTATGGCTACACCTTC.

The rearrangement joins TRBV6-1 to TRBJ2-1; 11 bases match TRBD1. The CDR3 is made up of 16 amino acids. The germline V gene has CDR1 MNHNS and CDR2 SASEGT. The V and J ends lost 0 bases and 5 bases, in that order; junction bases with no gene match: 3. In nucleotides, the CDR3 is TGTGCCAGCAGTGAAGCTTGGGGACAGGGGGACAATGAGCAGTTCTTC. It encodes CASSEAWGQGDNEQFF.

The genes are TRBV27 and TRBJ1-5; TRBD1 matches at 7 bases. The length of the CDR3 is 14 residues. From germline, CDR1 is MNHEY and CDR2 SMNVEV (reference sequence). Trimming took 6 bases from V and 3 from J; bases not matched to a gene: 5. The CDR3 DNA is TGTGCCAGCAGAGAGACAGGGTACAATCAGCCCCAGCATTTT. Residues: CASRETGYNQPQHF.

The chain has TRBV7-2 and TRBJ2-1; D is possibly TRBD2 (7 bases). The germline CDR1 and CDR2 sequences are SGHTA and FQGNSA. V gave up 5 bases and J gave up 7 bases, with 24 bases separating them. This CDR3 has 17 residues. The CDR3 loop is CASSQRGPGGGLNEQFF. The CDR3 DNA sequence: TGTGCCAGCAGCCAAAGGGGCCCGGGGGGCGGGCTTAATGAGCAGTTCTTC.

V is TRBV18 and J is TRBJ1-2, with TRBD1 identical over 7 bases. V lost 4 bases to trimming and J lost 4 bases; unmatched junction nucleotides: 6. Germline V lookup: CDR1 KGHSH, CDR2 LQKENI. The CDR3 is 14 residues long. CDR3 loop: CASSRPGQSYGYTF. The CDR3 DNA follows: TGTGCCAGCTCACGGCCGGGACAGAGCTATGGCTACACCTTC.

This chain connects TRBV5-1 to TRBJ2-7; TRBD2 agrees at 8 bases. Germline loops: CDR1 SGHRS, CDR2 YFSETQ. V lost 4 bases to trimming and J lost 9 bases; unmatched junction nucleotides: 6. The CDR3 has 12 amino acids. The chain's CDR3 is CASSPAGVGQYF. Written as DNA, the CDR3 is TGCGCCAGCAGCCCAGCGGGGGTGGGGCAGTACTTC.

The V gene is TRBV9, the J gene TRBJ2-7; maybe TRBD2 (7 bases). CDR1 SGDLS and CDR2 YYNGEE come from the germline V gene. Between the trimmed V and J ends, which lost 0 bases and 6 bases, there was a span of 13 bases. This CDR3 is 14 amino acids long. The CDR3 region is CASSVDLGGLEQYF. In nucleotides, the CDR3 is TGTGCCAGCAGCGTAGATCTCGGGGGGCTCGAGCAGTACTTC. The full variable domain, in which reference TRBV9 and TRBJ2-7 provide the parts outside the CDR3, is DSGVTQTPKHLITATGQRVTLRCSPRSGDLSVYWYQQSLDQGLQFLIQYYNGEERAKGNILERFSAQQFPDLHSELNLSSLELGDSALYFCASSVDLGGLEQYFGPGTRLTVT.

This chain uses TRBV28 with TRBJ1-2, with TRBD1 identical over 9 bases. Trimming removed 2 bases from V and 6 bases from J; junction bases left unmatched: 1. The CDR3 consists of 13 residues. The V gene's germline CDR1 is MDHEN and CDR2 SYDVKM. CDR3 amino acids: CASSLGTGNGYTF. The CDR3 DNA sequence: TGTGCCAGCAGTTTAGGGACAGGGAATGGCTACACCTTC.

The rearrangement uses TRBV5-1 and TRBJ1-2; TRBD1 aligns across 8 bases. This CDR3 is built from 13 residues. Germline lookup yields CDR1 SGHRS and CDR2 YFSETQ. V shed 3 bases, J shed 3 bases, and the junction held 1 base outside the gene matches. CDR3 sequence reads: CASSWTGYYGYTF. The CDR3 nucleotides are TGCGCCAGCAGCTGGACAGGGTACTATGGCTACACCTTC. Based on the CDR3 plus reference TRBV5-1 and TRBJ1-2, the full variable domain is KAGVTQTPRYLIKTRGQQVTLSCSPISGHRSVSWYQQTPGQGLQFLFEYFSETQRNKGNFPGRFSGRQFSNSRSEMNVSTLELGDSALYLCASSWTGYYGYTFGSGTRLTVV.

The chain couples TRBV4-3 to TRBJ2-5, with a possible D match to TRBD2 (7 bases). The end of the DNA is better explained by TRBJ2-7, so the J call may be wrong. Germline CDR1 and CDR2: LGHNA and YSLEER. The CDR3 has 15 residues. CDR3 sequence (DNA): TGCGCCAGCAGCTCCCAGGCGGGGGCGTCCTACGAGCAGTACTTC. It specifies CASSSQAGASYEQYF.

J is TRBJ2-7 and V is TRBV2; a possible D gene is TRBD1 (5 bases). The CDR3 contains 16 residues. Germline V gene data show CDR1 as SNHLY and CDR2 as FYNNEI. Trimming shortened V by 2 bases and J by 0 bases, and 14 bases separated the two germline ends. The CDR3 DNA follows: TGTGCCAGCAGTGAAAGGGGCTCCGAATACTCCTACGAGCAGTACTTC. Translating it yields CASSERGSEYSYEQYF.

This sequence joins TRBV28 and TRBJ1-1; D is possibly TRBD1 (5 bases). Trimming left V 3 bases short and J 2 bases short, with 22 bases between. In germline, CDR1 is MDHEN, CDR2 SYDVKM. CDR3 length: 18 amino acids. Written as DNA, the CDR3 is TGTGCCAGCAGTTTGTTGATTACTTATGGGGCACCCAACACTGAAGCTTTCTTT. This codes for CASSLLITYGAPNTEAFF.

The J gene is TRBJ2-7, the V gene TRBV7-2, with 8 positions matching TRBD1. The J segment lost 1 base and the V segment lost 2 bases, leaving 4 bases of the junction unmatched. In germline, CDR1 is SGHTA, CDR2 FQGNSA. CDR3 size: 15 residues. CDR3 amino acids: CASSLTGQGSYEQYF. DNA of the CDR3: TGTGCCAGCAGCTTAACCGGACAGGGATCCTACGAGCAGTACTTC.

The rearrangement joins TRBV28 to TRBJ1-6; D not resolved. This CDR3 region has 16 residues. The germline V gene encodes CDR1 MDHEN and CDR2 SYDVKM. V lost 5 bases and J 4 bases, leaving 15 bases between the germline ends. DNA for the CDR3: TGTGCCAGCAGTCCCGTATCGGGTACATATAATTCACCCCTCCACTTT. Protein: CASSPVSGTYNSPLHF.

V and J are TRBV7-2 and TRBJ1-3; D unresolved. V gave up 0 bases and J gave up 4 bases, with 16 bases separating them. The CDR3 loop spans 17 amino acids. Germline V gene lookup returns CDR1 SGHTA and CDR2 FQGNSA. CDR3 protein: CASSLALASRGGNTIYF. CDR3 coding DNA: TGTGCCAGCAGCTTAGCGTTGGCCTCCCGGGGAGGAAACACCATATATTTT.

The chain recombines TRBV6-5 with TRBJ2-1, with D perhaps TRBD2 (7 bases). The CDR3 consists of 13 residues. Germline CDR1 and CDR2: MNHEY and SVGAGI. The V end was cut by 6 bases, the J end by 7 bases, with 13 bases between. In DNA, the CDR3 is TGTGCCAGCAGAGGGGGGGATGGGAATGAGCAGTTCTTC. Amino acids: CASRGGDGNEQFF.

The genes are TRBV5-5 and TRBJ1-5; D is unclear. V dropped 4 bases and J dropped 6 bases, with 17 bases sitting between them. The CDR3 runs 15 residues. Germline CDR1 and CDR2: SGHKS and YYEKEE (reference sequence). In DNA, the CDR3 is TGTGCCAGCAGCCTCTTGGGCATTTTTGGTCAGCCCCAGCATTTT. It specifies CASSLLGIFGQPQHF.

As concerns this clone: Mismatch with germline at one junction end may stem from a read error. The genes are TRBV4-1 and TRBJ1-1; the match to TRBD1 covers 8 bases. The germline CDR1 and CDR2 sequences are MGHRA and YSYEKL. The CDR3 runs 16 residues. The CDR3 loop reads CASIETPTGADVEDFF. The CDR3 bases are TGCGCCAGCATCGAAACTCCGACAGGGGCGGATGTGGAAGATTTCTTT.

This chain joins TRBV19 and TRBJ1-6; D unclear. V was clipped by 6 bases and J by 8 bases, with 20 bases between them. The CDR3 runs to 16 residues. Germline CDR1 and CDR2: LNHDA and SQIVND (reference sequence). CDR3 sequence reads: CASRSTANSNYSPLHF. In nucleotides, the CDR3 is TGTGCCAGTAGGAGTACAGCCAACTCTAATTATTCACCCCTCCACTTT.

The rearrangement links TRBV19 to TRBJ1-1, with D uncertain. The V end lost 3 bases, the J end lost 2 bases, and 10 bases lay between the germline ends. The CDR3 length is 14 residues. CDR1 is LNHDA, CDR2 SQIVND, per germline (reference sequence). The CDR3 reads CASSIRDFNTEAFF. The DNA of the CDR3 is TGTGCCAGTAGTATTCGAGACTTTAACACTGAAGCTTTCTTT. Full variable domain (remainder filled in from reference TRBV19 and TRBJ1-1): DGGITQSPKYLFRKEGQNVTLSCEQNLNHDAMYWYRQDPGQGLRLIYYSQIVNDFQKGDIAEGYSVSREKKESFPLTVTSAQKNPTAFYLCASSIRDFNTEAFFGQGTRLTVV.